Listed below are T cell receptor beta chains from one sample, sequenced in a study of T cell repertoires in cytomegalovirus infection. TCRdb processed the reads anew with MiXCR; each CDR3 protein has one entry. Seen here are 400,000 to 550,000 distinct CDR3 sequences, approximately 10% observed once, and the top ten hold about 10%. Material: PBMCs. The receptors were gathered from a human donor in good health (CMV status not recorded). Some clones in this sample may be carry-over from other donors' samples. CDR3s include the opening cysteine and the closing phenylalanine or tryptophan. A D gene is named only where the DNA matches it firmly. Where a row states a size, it is once, few, many or the class of an expanded clone; other rows omit it.

clone_size d_call j_call v_call cdr3_nt cdr3_aa
many - TRBJ2-7 TRBV5-1 TGCGCCAGCAGCTTGGCCCCCTTCACGCTCAGGACAGATGTCGACGAGCAGTACTTC CASSLAPFTLRTDVDEQYF
- - TRBJ2-7 TRBV5-1 TGCGCCAGGACTGATTACTTGAGCGGGTCCTACGAGCAGTACTTC CARTDYLSGSYEQYF
many - TRBJ2-1 TRBV7-9 TGTGCCAGCAGCTTAGATCCCCGGGAGCAGTTCTTC CASSLDPREQFF
many - TRBJ2-4 TRBV7-8 TGTGCCAGCAGCTTAGTTGGCAGGGGGGAGAGAAACATTCAGTACTTC CASSLVGRGERNIQYF
many TRBD1 TRBJ1-2 TRBV5-1 TGCGCCAGCAGACCGGGACAGGGGATCGGAGGCTACACCTTC CASRPGQGIGGYTF
many TRBD1 TRBJ1-2 TRBV7-6 TGTGCCAGCAGCTTACCGGGACAGGGTCCTCTCACCTTC CASSLPGQGPLTF
- - TRBJ2-3 TRBV20-1 TGCAGTGCTAGCGCTCGGGACTTCTCTCGCACAGATACGCAGTATTTT CSASARDFSRTDTQYF
many TRBD2 TRBJ2-1 TRBV7-6 TGTGCCAGCAGCCGACCGGGACTAGCGGTGACGACCTACAATGAGCAGTTCTTC CASSRPGLAVTTYNEQFF
many TRBD2 TRBJ2-1 TRBV11-2 TGTGCCAGCAGCTTATGGCTAGCGGGAGGGTTCAATGAGCAGTTCTTC CASSLWLAGGFNEQFF
many - TRBJ1-2 TRBV20-1 TGCAGTGCTAGCAGGACAGAGGATATCTATGGCTACACCTTC CSASRTEDIYGYTF
- TRBD1 TRBJ1-2 TRBV3-1 TGTGCCAGCAGCACGACAGGGGTCGGTGGCTACACCTTC CASSTTGVGGYTF
many - TRBJ1-5 TRBV12-3/TRBV12-4 TGTGCCAGCAGTTGGGCGGGCGGAGGGAGTCAGCCCCAGCATTTT CASSWAGGGSQPQHF
few TRBD1 TRBJ1-5 TRBV20-1 TGCAGTGCGATCATTACAGGGGATAGCAATCAGCCCCAGCATTTT CSAIITGDSNQPQHF
few TRBD2 TRBJ2-1 TRBV24-1 TGTGCCACCAGAACTAGCGGGGCCTACAATGAGCAGTTCTTC CATRTSGAYNEQFF
many TRBD1 TRBJ1-6 TRBV7-8 TGTGCCAGCAGCCCACGCCGGGACAGAGATAATTCACCCCTCCACTTT CASSPRRDRDNSPLHF
many TRBD1 TRBJ1-5 TRBV2 TGTGCCAGCAGCCAACAGGGGGCGGGTCAGCCCCAGCATTTT CASSQQGAGQPQHF
few - TRBJ1-6 TRBV29-1 TGCAGCGACTTAAAGGCTCCAATCCGGGGCCCAAATTCACCCCTCCACTTT CSDLKAPIRGPNSPLHF
- - TRBJ1-6 TRBV7-9 TGTGCCAGCAGCCCGCAGGGTTCACCCCTCCACTTT CASSPQGSPLHF